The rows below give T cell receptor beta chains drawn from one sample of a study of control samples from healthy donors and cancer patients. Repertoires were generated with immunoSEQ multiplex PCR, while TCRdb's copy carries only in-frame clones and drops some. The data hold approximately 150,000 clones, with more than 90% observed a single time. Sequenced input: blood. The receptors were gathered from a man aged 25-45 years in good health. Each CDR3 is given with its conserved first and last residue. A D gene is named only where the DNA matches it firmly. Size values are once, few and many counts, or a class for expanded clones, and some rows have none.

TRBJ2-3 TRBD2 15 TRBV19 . CASSIVGLAGDTQYF TGTGCCAGTAGTATAGTGGGACTAGCTGGAGATACGCAGTATTTT
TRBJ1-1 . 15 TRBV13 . CASSVTPKVGTEAFF TGTGCCAGCAGCGTAACCCCGAAGGTGGGCACTGAAGCTTTCTTT
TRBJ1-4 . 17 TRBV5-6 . CASSPRGLFGGNEKLFF TGTGCCAGCAGCCCTAGGGGCCTTTTTGGTGGTAATGAAAAACTGTTTTTT
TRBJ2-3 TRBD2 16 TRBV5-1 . CASSSTSGGPLDTQYF TGCGCCAGCAGCTCTACCTCGGGGGGGCCATTGGATACGCAGTATTTT
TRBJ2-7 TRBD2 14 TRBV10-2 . CASCPGLVKREQYF TGCGCCAGTTGCCCGGGACTAGTGAAGAGGGAGCAGTACTTC
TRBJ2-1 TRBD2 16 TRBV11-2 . CASRPGLAGDNNEQFF TGTGCCAGCAGGCCCGGACTAGCGGGAGACAACAATGAGCAGTTCTTC
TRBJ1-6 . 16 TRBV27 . CASSSLGAGDNSPLHF TGTGCCAGCAGTTCCCTCGGGGCTGGGGATAATTCACCCCTCCACTTT
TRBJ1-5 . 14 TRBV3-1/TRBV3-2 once CASSQVGGGRPSHF TGTGCCAGCAGCCAAGTTGGGGGGGGTAGGCCCAGCCATTTT
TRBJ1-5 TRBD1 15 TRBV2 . CASRSDRDGNQPQHF TGTGCCAGCAGGTCGGACAGGGACGGCAATCAGCCCCAGCATTTT
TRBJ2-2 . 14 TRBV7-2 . CASSLKQALGELFF TGTGCCAGCAGCTTAAAACAGGCCCTCGGGGAGCTGTTTTTT
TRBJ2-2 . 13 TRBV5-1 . CASTDKNTGELFF TGCGCCAGCACCGACAAGAACACCGGGGAGCTGTTTTTT
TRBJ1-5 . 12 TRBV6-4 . CASSDITQPQHF TGTGCCAGCAGTGACATTACTCAGCCCCAGCATTTT
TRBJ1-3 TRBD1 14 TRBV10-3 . CASGQGSSGNTIYF TGTGCCAGTGGACAGGGAAGCTCTGGAAACACCATATATTTT
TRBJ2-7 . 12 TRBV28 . CASSSNNHEQYF TGTGCCAGCAGTTCCAATAACCACGAGCAGTACTTC
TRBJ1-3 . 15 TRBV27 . CASRPRSISGNTIYF TGTGCCAGCAGACCACGTTCAATCTCTGGAAACACCATATATTTT
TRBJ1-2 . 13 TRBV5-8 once CASTFDSVYGYTF TGTGCCAGCACCTTCGACAGCGTCTATGGCTACACCTTC